These 30 T cell receptor beta chains came from one sample sequenced in a study of shared clonotypes between healthy human individuals. Profiled with immunoSEQ multiplex PCR; TCRdb holds only in-frame clones, not every one. The table records some 1.5 million clones, more than 95% of them present only once. Input material: naive CD4+ T cells sorted from blood. The subset: CD45RA+ positively selected. The receptors here all came from a young man in good health.

The chain combines TRBV7-2 with TRBJ1-5; D might be TRBD1 (6 bases). The length of the CDR3 is 17 residues. Germline CDR1 and CDR2: SGHTA and FQGNSA. The ends were cut back, 0 bases at V and 7 bases at J, with 19 bases in the middle. The CDR3 here is CASSLAPVGGRWQPQHF. As DNA, the CDR3 is TGTGCCAGCAGCTTAGCTCCAGTCGGGGGGCGGTGGCAGCCCCAGCATTTT.

This clone appeared a single time. The J gene is TRBJ2-2, the V gene TRBV5-4; a weak D match, TRBD2 (6 bases). The CDR3 has 17 residues. Germline-derived CDR1 and CDR2 are SGHNT and YYREEE (reference sequence). The ends were cut back, 0 bases at V and 2 bases at J, with 14 bases in the middle. The CDR3 bases are TGTGCCAGCAGCTTGGGCAATGGCGGGGCAAACACCGGGGAGCTGTTTTTT. Encoded protein: CASSLGNGGANTGELFF. Variable domain in full (rest from reference TRBV5-4 and TRBJ2-2): ETGVTQSPTHLIKTRGQQVTLRCSSQSGHNTVSWYQQALGQGPQFIFQYYREEENGRGNFPPRFSGLQFPNYSSELNVNALELDDSALYLCASSLGNGGANTGELFFGEGSRLTVL.

The chain uses TRBV7-2 and TRBJ2-4; no clear D. V was pared by 5 bases and J by 7 bases, with 9 bases between. The CDR3 has 12 amino acids. The germline V gene encodes CDR1 SGHTA and CDR2 FQGNSA. The CDR3 loop reads CASSAIGNIQYF. CDR3 DNA: TGTGCCAGCAGCGCTATAGGGAACATTCAGTACTTC.

In regard to this clone: The same CDR3 also results from other DNA sequences found in this sample. The chain links TRBV9 to TRBJ2-1, with D maybe TRBD2 (6 bases). This CDR3 contains 15 residues. Germline-derived CDR1 and CDR2 are SGDLS and YYNGEE. Trimming cost V 2 bases and J 4 bases, with 13 bases left between them. The CDR3 here is CASSVGTSGYNEQFF. The CDR3 DNA sequence: TGTGCCAGCAGCGTGGGGACCAGCGGGTACAATGAGCAGTTCTTC.

This chain connects TRBV5-1 to TRBJ1-4; 9 bases are a match to TRBD1. V lost 4 bases and J lost 4; bases outside the gene matches: 5. The CDR3 is 15 amino acids. Germline lookup yields CDR1 SGHRS and CDR2 YFSETQ. CDR3 residues: CASSPGTGINEKLFF. The CDR3 nucleotides read TGCGCCAGCAGCCCGGGGACAGGGATTAATGAAAAACTGTTTTTT. Combining the CDR3 with reference TRBV5-1 and TRBJ1-4 gives the whole variable domain KAGVTQTPRYLIKTRGQQVTLSCSPISGHRSVSWYQQTPGQGLQFLFEYFSETQRNKGNFPGRFSGRQFSNSRSEMNVSTLELGDSALYLCASSPGTGINEKLFFGSGTQLSVL.

This chain links TRBV7-9 with TRBJ2-2, with no clear D. The V gene's germline CDR1 is SEHNR and CDR2 FQNEAQ (reference sequence). Deletions cut 2 bases from V and 4 bases from J, with 11 bases between. The CDR3 runs 15 residues. The CDR3 DNA reads TGTGCCAGCAGCTTAAAACGGGCCGTCACCGGGGAGCTGTTTTTT. As protein: CASSLKRAVTGELFF.

This rearrangement joins TRBV9 to TRBJ2-1; D is unclear. Germline CDR1 reads SGDLS; CDR2 reads YYNGEE. Trimming left V 1 base short and J 7 bases short, with 6 bases between. The CDR3 consists of 12 residues. CDR3: CASSVSSNEQFF. The DNA of the CDR3 is TGTGCCAGCAGCGTAAGTTCAAATGAGCAGTTCTTC.

This clone showed up just a few times. The chain recombines TRBV7-6 with TRBJ2-2; 7 nucleotides agree with TRBD2. Trimming took 1 base from V and 1 from J; bases not matched to a gene: 6. CDR1 and CDR2 (germline): SGHVS, FNYEAQ. The CDR3 extends over 17 amino acids. The DNA for the CDR3 is TGTGCCAGCAGCTTAGTGCGAGCGGGGTGGAACACCGGGGAGCTGTTTTTT. Its translation is CASSLVRAGWNTGELFF.

This clone was picked up one time. J is TRBJ1-2 and V is TRBV19; D ambiguous. Per germline, CDR1 LNHDA and CDR2 SQIVND (reference sequence). The CDR3 spans 14 residues. V lost 3 bases, J lost 4 bases, and 12 bases lay in between. The CDR3 DNA sequence: TGTGCCAGTAGTATCGGCGGGTTTTTCTATGGCTACACCTTC. Its protein product is CASSIGGFFYGYTF.

There are a few counts of this clone. V and J are TRBV28 and TRBJ2-7; D is unresolved. V dropped 5 bases and J dropped 2 bases, with 19 bases sitting between them. There are 16 residues in the CDR3. Germline V gene data show CDR1 as MDHEN and CDR2 as SYDVKM. CDR3 region: CASSGRRMDGTYEQYF. CDR3 bases: TGTGCCAGCAGTGGACGCCGTATGGACGGCACCTACGAGCAGTACTTC.

The V gene is TRBV10-2, the J gene TRBJ2-7; 9 bases are a match to TRBD2. This CDR3 has 20 amino acids. J lost 5 bases, V lost 7 bases, and 27 bases had no gene match. Germline lookup yields CDR1 WSHSY and CDR2 SAAADI. CDR3 nucleotide sequence: TGCGCCAGCACTATACTCACTGGGACTAGCAAAAAGAGGGCACCCCACGAGCAGTACTTC. Translating it yields CASTILTGTSKKRAPHEQYF.

The chain carries TRBV7-2 and TRBJ2-5, with 10 bases fitting TRBD1. V lost 1 base and J lost 3; bases outside the gene matches: 8. In germline, CDR1 is SGHTA, CDR2 FQGNSA. This CDR3 region has 17 residues. This CDR3 reads CASSLGPRGTGEETQYF. The CDR3 region has the DNA TGTGCCAGCAGCTTAGGCCCCCGGGGGACAGGGGAAGAGACCCAGTACTTC.

The chain has TRBV5-1 and TRBJ2-1; TRBD2 agrees at 7 bases. CDR1 is SGHRS and CDR2 is YFSETQ in the germline V gene. Trimming at V came to 4 bases and at J to 4 bases, leaving 8 bases not matched to a gene. The CDR3 extends over 15 amino acids. Here the CDR3 reads CASSLPRESYNEQFF. DNA for the CDR3: TGCGCCAGCAGCCTCCCGCGGGAGTCGTACAATGAGCAGTTCTTC.

The chain joins TRBV5-1 to TRBJ2-7, with TRBD2 matching over 10 bases. V lost 7 bases to trimming and J lost 7 bases; unmatched junction nucleotides: 11. The CDR3 extends over 14 amino acids. Per the germline V gene, CDR1 is SGHRS and CDR2 is YFSETQ. The CDR3: CASSPSGRTGEQYF. Written as DNA, the CDR3 is TGCGCCAGCTCCCCTAGCGGGAGAACGGGAGAGCAGTACTTC.

The gene calls are TRBV5-8 and TRBJ1-1; D unresolved. The CDR3 runs 15 residues. Trimming removed 1 base from V and 0 bases from J, with 10 bases in between. Looked up from germline, CDR1 is SGHTS and CDR2 is YDEGEE. The CDR3 nucleotides read TGTGCCAGCAGCTTGATGGTTGGACTGAACACTGAAGCTTTCTTT. Amino acid sequence: CASSLMVGLNTEAFF.

The rearrangement uses TRBV12-5 and TRBJ2-3; 11 bases map to TRBD1. Germline loops: CDR1 LGHNT, CDR2 FRNRAP. This CDR3 comprises 17 residues. V shed 5 bases and J 1 base; nucleotides not matched to a gene: 8. The CDR3 nucleotides read TGTGCTAGTGGTAGGACAGGGGGCGCGTCGGGCACAGATACGCAGTATTTT. Protein sequence: CASGRTGGASGTDTQYF.

The chain recombines TRBV5-1 with TRBJ1-1, with D maybe TRBD1 (6 bases). The CDR3 extends over 16 amino acids. Germline loops: CDR1 SGHRS, CDR2 YFSETQ. Trimming took 5 bases from V and 1 from J, leaving 18 bases between them. As DNA, the CDR3 is TGCGCCAGCAGATCCTCAACCGGGACACCGAACACTGAAGCTTTCTTT. Its translation: CASRSSTGTPNTEAFF.

The gene calls are TRBV19 and TRBJ2-2; possible D gene TRBD2, 5 bases. Germline assignment: CDR1 LNHDA and CDR2 SQIVND (reference sequence). V was shortened by 11 bases and J by 1 base, with 14 bases between the two germline ends. This CDR3 has 14 amino acids. For the CDR3, the DNA is TGTGCCTCTCGGGGAGCTGGGAACACCGGGGAGCTGTTTTTT. It is translated as CASRGAGNTGELFF.

The V gene is TRBV7-9, the J gene TRBJ2-3; unclear D gene. The CDR3 runs to 13 residues. Germline assignment: CDR1 SEHNR and CDR2 FQNEAQ (reference sequence). Trimming stripped 2 bases from V and 3 bases from J, with 6 bases between. The CDR3 reads CASSLLRTDTQYF. The CDR3 DNA is TGTGCCAGCAGCTTATTGAGAACAGATACGCAGTATTTT.

With respect to this clone: The same CDR3 is also encoded by other DNA sequences in this sample. This chain uses TRBV10-3 with TRBJ2-3, with 8 bases fitting TRBD1. CDR1 ENHRY and CDR2 SYGVKD come from the germline V gene. The CDR3 is made up of 13 amino acids. Trimming removed 6 bases from V and 4 bases from J; junction bases left unmatched: 3. CDR3 loop: CAIRDRAADTQYF. DNA of the CDR3: TGTGCCATCAGGGACAGGGCGGCAGATACGCAGTATTTT.

The chain uses TRBV28 and TRBJ2-5; 12 nucleotides match TRBD2. Trimming removed 6 bases from V and 5 bases from J; junction bases left unmatched: 13. The CDR3 has 17 residues. The germline V gene has CDR1 MDHEN and CDR2 SYDVKM. The CDR3 DNA is TGTGCCAGCAGGAATCCAGCCGGGACTAGCGGGCTGGAGACCCAGTACTTC. Protein: CASRNPAGTSGLETQYF.

The chain joins TRBV29-1 to TRBJ1-4; 8 nucleotides match TRBD1. Germline loops: CDR1 SQVTM, CDR2 ANQGSEA. The CDR3 consists of 16 residues. V gave up 1 base and J gave up 8 bases; unmatched junction bases: 12. Here the CDR3 DNA reads TGCAGCGTTGAAGTAGGAAGACAGGGGATCGTCGAAAAACTGTTTTTT. Amino acids: CSVEVGRQGIVEKLFF.

The rearrangement uses TRBV6-5 and TRBJ2-1; 9 bases are a match to TRBD1. Germline trimming cut 4 bases from V and 14 bases from J; bases unmatched to any gene: 12. Germline V gene data show CDR1 as MNHEY and CDR2 as SVGAGI. This CDR3 region has 14 residues. The DNA for the CDR3 is TGTGCCAGCAGTTCCACGGACAGGGGTTACAATAAGTTCTTC. Translation gives CASSSTDRGYNKFF.

The CDR3 region is CASSPTRATDTQYF. The CDR3 region has the DNA TGTGCCAGCAGCCCCACTAGGGCCACAGATACGCAGTATTTT. The genes are TRBV13 and TRBJ2-3; D possibly corresponds to TRBD2 (5 bases). V was clipped by 5 bases and J by 2 bases, with 11 bases between them. The CDR3 extends over 14 amino acids. Germline-derived CDR1 and CDR2 are PRHDT and FYEKMQ (reference sequence). The full variable domain, its missing parts supplied by reference TRBV13 and TRBJ2-3, is AAGVIQSPRHLIKEKRETATLKCYPIPRHDTVYWYQQGPGQDPQFLISFYEKMQSDKGSIPDRFSAQQFSDYHSELNMSSLELGDSALYFCASSPTRATDTQYFGPGTRLTVL.

The chain uses TRBV18 and TRBJ1-1, with D unclear. CDR3 size: 15 residues. Germline V gives CDR1 KGHSH, CDR2 LQKENI. Trimming took 1 base from V and 1 from J, leaving 10 bases between them. CDR3: CASSPRRTSNTEAFF. The CDR3 nucleotides are TGTGCCAGCTCACCACGTCGTACATCGAACACTGAAGCTTTCTTT. Together with reference TRBV18 and TRBJ1-1, the CDR3 gives the full variable domain: NAGVMQNPRHLVRRRGQEARLRCSPMKGHSHVYWYRQLPEEGLKFMVYLQKENIIDESGMPKERFSAEFPKEGPSILRIQQVVRGDSAAYFCASSPRRTSNTEAFFGQGTRLTVV.

The chain combines TRBV7-2 with TRBJ2-1; no clear D gene. Looked up from germline, CDR1 is SGHTA and CDR2 is FQGNSA. V lost 1 base and J 2 bases, leaving 6 bases between the germline ends. This CDR3 is 14 amino acids long. In nucleotides, the CDR3 is TGTGCCAGCAGCTTAGATACAGCCTACAATGAGCAGTTCTTC. Residues: CASSLDTAYNEQFF.

J is TRBJ2-1 and V is TRBV19; no clear D. V dropped 5 bases and J dropped 0 bases, with 14 bases sitting between them. The germline V gene encodes CDR1 LNHDA and CDR2 SQIVND (reference sequence). This CDR3 region has 16 residues. The CDR3 nucleotides read TGTGCCAGTAGTCGTAGAGCTTCGAGCTCCTACAATGAGCAGTTCTTC. Translated: CASSRRASSSYNEQFF.

The gene calls are TRBV27 and TRBJ2-1; possibly TRBD1 for D (8 bases). V lost 6 bases to trimming and J lost 8 bases, with 17 bases between them. The CDR3 spans 14 residues. Germline CDR1 reads MNHEY; CDR2 reads SMNVEV (reference sequence). The CDR3 DNA reads TGTGCCAGCAGCACCCGACAGGGGAGGGATGAGCAGTTCTTC. Translated: CASSTRQGRDEQFF.

The chain combines TRBV18 with TRBJ2-3, with no clear D. This CDR3 is built from 15 residues. Trimming stripped 2 bases from V and 4 bases from J, with 13 bases between. The germline gives CDR1 KGHSH, CDR2 LQKENI. The CDR3 region has the DNA TGTGCCAGCTCACCAGGGTCGGGCACCCCAGATACGCAGTATTTT. Translating gives CASSPGSGTPDTQYF.

CDR3 sequence (DNA): TGTGCCAGCAGCTCCGGGACTAGTGGTGGGGAGACCCAGTACTTC. As protein: CASSSGTSGGETQYF. The chain couples TRBV7-8 to TRBJ2-5; 8 bases fit TRBD2. The CDR3 runs 15 residues. V lost 4 bases, J lost 5 bases, and 9 bases stayed unmatched. Per germline, CDR1 SGHVS and CDR2 FQNEAQ.